This T cell receptor beta chain was captured by sequencing in a study of blood T cell repertoires in COVID-19. Cohort assignment relied on participant-reported clinical history. Per the study methods: It was from reference gene primer amplification that nucleated cell counts were estimated. TCRdb's table, derived via immunoSEQ multiplex PCR, lists solely in-frame clones and lacks some. For V, J and clone size, that table is used; D and trimming come from the DNA. The data contain around 46,000 clones, about 85% of them singletons. From germline, CDR1 is SGHRS and CDR2 YFSETQ. With 1 base removed from V and 4 bases from J, the gap between germline ends came to 6 bases. The length of the CDR3 is 12 residues.

The rearrangement uses TRBV5-1 and TRBJ2-7; D possibly corresponds to TRBD2 (5 bases). The sequenced material came from PBMCs or T cells enriched from blood (not recorded which). The clonotype originates from a woman between 50 and 59 years old who had recovered from COVID-19. Here the CDR3 reads CASSLTSYEQYF. In DNA form, the CDR3 reads TGCGCCAGCAGCTTGACTAGTTACGAGCAGTACTTC. The full variable domain, rest sourced from reference TRBV5-1 and TRBJ2-7, is KAGVTQTPRYLIKTRGQQVTLSCSPISGHRSVSWYQQTPGQGLQFLFEYFSETQRNKGNFPGRFSGRQFSNSRSEMNVSTLELGDSALYLCASSLTSYEQYFGPGTRLTVT.